Here is one TCR beta chain with its context. What it binds is not known. Germline V gene lookup returns CDR1 MDHEN and CDR2 SYDVKM. The V end was cut by 7 bases, the J end by 4 bases, with 14 bases between. CDR3 length equals 15 residues. Unique molecular identifiers were present on the cDNA, and a universal primer site came from template switching. TCRdb processed the 5' RACE reads anew with MiXCR; each CDR3 protein has one entry. The profile covers a few hundred thousand distinct CDR3 sequences, with nearly 10% appearing a single time and under 3.5% taken by the ten largest. The data were obtained in a study of identical twins. Findings and limits, study-wide: Less excess twin sharing appeared in beta out-of-frame sequences. Twin sharing of out-of-frame TCR alpha was underestimated by models in monozygotic pairs. A cross-sectional statistical analysis, not follow-up of the same donors, supported the conclusions.

This sample was shared with a second study, whose subject was yellow fever vaccine responses in identical twins.

The sequenced material came from PBMCs. J is TRBJ2-6 and V is TRBV28; no firm D call. The clonotype originates from a woman aged 18-30 years in good health. CDR3 DNA sequence: TGTGCCAGCACCGTTCCGGGTGTGGGGGCCAACGTCCTGACTTTC. It yields the protein CASTVPGVGANVLTF.